The clone carrying this T cell receptor beta chain was seen a single time. Using immunoSEQ multiplex PCR, the repertoire was profiled, and TCRdb retains in-frame clones only, with some absent. The data contain about 2.3 million clones, just under 95% of them seen just once; the ten biggest clones take up 0.37%. V was shortened by 6 bases and J by 1 base, with 9 bases between the two germline ends. This CDR3 has 13 amino acids. From germline, CDR1 is SNHLY and CDR2 FYNNEI. This sample was included in a study of shared clonotypes between healthy human individuals. This clonotype was obtained from a young man in good health. Some clones in this sample may be carry-over from other donors' samples. The chain uses TRBV2 and TRBJ1-1; D might be TRBD1 (5 bases). Material: naive CD4+ T cells from PBMCs. Subset noted: CD45RA+ positively selected. CDR3 sequence reads: CASRVGENTEAFF. The CDR3 DNA follows: TGTGCCAGCAGGGTGGGGGAGAACACTGAAGCTTTCTTT.